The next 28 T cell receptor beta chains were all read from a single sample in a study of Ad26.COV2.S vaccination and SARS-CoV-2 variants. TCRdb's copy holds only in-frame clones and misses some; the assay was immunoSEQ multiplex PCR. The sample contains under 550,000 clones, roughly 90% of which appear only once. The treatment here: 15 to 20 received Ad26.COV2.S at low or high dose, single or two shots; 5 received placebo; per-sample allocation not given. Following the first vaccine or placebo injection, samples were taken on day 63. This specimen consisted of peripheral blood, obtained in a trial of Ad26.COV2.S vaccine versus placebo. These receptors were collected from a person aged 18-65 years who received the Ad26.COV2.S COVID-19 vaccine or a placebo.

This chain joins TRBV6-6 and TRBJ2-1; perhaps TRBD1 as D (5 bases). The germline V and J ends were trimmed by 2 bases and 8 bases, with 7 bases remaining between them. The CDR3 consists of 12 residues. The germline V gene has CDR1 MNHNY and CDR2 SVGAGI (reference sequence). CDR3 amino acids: CASSYRGDEQFF. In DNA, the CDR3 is TGTGCCAGCAGTTACAGGGGTGATGAGCAGTTCTTC.

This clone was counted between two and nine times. CDR3 coding DNA: TGCGCCAGCAGCTTCCTTGGGGGTACCGGGGAGCTGTTTTTT. Translating gives CASSFLGGTGELFF. The chain combines TRBV5-1 with TRBJ2-2; D may correspond to TRBD1 or TRBD2 (5 bases each). The CDR3 spans 14 residues. Between the trimmed V and J ends, which lost 2 bases and 5 bases, there was a span of 10 bases. The germline gives CDR1 SGHRS, CDR2 YFSETQ.

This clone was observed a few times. CDR3 sequence reads: CASSPRGRNYGYTF. As DNA, the CDR3 is TGTGCCAGCAGTCCCAGGGGGCGCAACTATGGCTACACCTTC. The V call is TRBV6-5, the J call TRBJ1-2, with 8 bases identical to TRBD1. The CDR3 runs to 14 residues. Per germline, CDR1 MNHEY and CDR2 SVGAGI. Trimming cost V 5 bases and J 2 bases; bases outside gene matches: 4.

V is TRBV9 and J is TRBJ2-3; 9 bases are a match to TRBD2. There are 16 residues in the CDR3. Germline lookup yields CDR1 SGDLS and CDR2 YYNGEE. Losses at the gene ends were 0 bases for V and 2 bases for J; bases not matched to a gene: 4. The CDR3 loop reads CASSVDERGDTDTQYF. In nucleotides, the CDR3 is TGTGCCAGCAGCGTAGACGAGCGGGGGGACACAGATACGCAGTATTTT.

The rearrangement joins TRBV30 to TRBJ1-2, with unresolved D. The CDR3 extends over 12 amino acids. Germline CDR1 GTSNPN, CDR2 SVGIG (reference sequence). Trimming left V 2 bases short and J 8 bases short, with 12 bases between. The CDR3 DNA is TGTGCCTGGAGTCCCAGGTCCGGAGGCTACACCTTC. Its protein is CAWSPRSGGYTF.

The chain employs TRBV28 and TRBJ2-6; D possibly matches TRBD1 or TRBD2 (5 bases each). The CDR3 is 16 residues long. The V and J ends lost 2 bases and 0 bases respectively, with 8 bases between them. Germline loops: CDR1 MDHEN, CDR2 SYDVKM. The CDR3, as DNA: TGTGCCAGCAGTTTACGGGGCAGCTCTGGGGCCAACGTCCTGACTTTC. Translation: CASSLRGSSGANVLTF. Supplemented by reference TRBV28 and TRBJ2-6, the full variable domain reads DVKVTQSSRYLVKRTGEKVFLECVQDMDHENMFWYRQDPGLGLRLIYFSYDVKMKEKGDIPEGYSVSREKKERFSLILESASTNQTSMYLCASSLRGSSGANVLTFGAGSRLTVL.

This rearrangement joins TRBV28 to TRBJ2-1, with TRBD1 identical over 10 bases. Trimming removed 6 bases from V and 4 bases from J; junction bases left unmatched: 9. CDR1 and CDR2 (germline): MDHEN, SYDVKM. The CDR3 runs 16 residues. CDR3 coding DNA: TGTGCCAGCAGGACCGGACAGGGGGGTTCGTACAATGAGCAGTTCTTC. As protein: CASRTGQGGSYNEQFF.

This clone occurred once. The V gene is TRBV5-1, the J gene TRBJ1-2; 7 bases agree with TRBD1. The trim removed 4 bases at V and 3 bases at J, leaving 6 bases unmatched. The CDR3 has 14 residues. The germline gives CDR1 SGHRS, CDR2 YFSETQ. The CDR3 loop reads CASSETGLDYGYTF. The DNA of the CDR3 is TGCGCCAGCAGCGAGACAGGGCTCGACTATGGCTACACCTTC.

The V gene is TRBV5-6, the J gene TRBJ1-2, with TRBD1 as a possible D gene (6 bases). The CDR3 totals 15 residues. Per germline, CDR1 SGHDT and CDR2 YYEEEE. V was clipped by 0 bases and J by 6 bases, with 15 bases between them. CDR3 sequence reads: CASSLARGRGDGYTF. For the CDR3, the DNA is TGTGCCAGCAGCTTGGCGAGGGGCAGGGGAGATGGCTACACCTTC.

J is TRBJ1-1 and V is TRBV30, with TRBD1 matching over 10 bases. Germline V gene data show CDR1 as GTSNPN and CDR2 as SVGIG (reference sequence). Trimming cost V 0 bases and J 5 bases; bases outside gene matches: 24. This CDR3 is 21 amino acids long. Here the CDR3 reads CAWSVRLTFWGTGAGRTEAFF. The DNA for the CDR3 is TGTGCCTGGAGTGTAAGGTTAACGTTTTGGGGGACAGGGGCTGGTAGGACTGAAGCTTTCTTT.

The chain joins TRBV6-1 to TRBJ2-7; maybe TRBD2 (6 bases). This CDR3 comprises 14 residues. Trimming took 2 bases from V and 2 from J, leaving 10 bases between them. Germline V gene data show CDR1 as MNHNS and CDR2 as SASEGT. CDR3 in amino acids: CASSEFAGPYEQYF. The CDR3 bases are TGTGCCAGCAGTGAATTTGCGGGACCCTACGAGCAGTACTTC.

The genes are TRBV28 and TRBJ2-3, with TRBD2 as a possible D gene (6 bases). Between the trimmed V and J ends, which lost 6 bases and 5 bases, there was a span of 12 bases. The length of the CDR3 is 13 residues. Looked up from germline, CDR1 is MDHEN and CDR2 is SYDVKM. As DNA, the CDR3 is TGTGCCAGCAGGGCCTCAGCGGGAGATACGCAGTATTTT. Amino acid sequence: CASRASAGDTQYF.

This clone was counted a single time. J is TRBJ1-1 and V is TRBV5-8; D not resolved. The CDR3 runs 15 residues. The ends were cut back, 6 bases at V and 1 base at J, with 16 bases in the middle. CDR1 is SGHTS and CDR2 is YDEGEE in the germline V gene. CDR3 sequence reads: CASTPWVGGNTEAFF. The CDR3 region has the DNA TGTGCCAGCACGCCCTGGGTTGGCGGGAACACTGAAGCTTTCTTT.

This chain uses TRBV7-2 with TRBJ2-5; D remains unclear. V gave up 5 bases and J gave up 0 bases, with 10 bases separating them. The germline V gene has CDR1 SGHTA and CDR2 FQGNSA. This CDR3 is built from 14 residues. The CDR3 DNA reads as TGTGCCAGCAGCCCCCGACGGGACCAAGAGACCCAGTACTTC. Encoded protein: CASSPRRDQETQYF.

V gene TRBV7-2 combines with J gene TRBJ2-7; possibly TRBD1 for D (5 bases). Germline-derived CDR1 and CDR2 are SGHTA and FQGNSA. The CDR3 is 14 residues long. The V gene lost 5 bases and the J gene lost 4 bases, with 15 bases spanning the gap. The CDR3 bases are TGTGCCAGCAGCGAGCGACCCGCAGGGTACGAGCAGTACTTC. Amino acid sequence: CASSERPAGYEQYF. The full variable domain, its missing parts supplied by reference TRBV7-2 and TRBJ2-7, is GAGVSQSPSNKVTEKGKDVELRCDPISGHTALYWYRQSLGQGLEFLIYFQGNSAPDKSGLPSDRFSAERTGGSVSTLTIQRTQQEDSAVYLCASSERPAGYEQYFGPGTRLTVT.

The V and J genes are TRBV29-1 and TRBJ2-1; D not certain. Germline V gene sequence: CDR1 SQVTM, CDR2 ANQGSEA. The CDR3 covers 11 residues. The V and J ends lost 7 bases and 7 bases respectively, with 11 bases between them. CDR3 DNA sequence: TGCAGCGCACCCAGGATTAATGAGCAGTTCTTC. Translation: CSAPRINEQFF.

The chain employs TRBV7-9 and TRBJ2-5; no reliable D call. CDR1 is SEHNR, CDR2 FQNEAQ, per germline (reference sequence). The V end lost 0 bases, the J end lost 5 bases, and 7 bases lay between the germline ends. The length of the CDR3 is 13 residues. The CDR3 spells CASSLAEEETQYF. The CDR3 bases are TGTGCCAGCAGCTTAGCAGAGGAGGAGACCCAGTACTTC.

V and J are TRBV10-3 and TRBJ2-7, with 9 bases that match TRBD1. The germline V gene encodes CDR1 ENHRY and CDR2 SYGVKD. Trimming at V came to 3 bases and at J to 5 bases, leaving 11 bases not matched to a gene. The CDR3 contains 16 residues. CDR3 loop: CAISEVPGQGNDEQYF. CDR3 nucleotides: TGTGCCATCAGTGAAGTGCCGGGACAGGGCAACGACGAGCAGTACTTC.

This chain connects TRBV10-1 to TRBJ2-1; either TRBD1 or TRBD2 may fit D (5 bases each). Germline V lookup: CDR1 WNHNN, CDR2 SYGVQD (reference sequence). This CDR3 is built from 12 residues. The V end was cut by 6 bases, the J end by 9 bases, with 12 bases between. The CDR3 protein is CASRAFGGEQFF. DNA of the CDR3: TGCGCCAGCAGGGCTTTTGGGGGTGAGCAGTTCTTC.

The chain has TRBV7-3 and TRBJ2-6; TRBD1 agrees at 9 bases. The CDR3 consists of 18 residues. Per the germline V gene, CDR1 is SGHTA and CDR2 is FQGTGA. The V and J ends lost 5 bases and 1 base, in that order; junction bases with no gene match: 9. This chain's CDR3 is CASSPPGQGTSGANVLTF. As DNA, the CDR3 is TGTGCCAGCAGCCCGCCGGGACAGGGAACTTCTGGGGCCAACGTCCTGACTTTC.

The CDR3 loop is CSVVVRRQSYEQYF. For the CDR3, the DNA is TGCAGCGTTGTCGTGCGGCGCCAGTCCTACGAGCAGTACTTC. V is TRBV29-1 and J is TRBJ2-7, with unresolved D. V gave up 4 bases and J gave up 1 base, with 14 bases separating them. Germline loops: CDR1 SQVTM, CDR2 ANQGSEA. The CDR3 has 14 residues.

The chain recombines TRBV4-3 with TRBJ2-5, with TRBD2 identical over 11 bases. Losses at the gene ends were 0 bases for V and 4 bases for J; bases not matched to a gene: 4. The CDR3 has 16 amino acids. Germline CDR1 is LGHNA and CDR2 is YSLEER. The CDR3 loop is CASSQDSGGAGETQYF. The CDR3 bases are TGCGCCAGCAGCCAAGATAGCGGGGGGGCCGGAGAGACCCAGTACTTC.

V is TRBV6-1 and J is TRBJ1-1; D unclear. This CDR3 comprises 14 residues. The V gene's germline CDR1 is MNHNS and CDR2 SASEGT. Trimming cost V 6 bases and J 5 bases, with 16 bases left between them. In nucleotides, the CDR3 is TGTGCCAGCAGGACCCCGACCGGAACGACTGAAGCTTTCTTT. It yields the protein CASRTPTGTTEAFF.

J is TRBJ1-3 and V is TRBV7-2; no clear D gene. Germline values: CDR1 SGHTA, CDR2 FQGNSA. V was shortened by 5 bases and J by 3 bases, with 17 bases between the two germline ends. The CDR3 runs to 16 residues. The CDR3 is CASSLKGGSDGNTIYF. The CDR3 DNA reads TGTGCCAGCAGCCTTAAGGGAGGGTCGGATGGAAACACCATATATTTT.

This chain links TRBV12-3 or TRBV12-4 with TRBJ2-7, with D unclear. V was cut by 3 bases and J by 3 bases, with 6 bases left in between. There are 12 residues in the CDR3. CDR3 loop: CASSFLGYEQYF. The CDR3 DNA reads TGTGCCAGCAGTTTTTTGGGCTACGAGCAGTACTTC.

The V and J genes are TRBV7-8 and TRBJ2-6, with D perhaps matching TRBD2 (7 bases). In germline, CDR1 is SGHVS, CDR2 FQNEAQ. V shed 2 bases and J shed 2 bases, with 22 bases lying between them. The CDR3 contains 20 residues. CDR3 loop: CASSLWWGGQTLTGANVLTF. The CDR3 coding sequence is TGTGCCAGCAGCTTATGGTGGGGGGGCCAGACGTTAACTGGGGCCAACGTCCTGACTTTC. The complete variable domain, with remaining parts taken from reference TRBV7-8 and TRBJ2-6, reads GAGVSQSPRYKVAKRGQDVALRCDPISGHVSLFWYQQALGQGPEFLTYFQNEAQLDKSGLPSDRFFAERPEGSVSTLKIQRTQQEDSAVYLCASSLWWGGQTLTGANVLTFGAGSRLTVL.

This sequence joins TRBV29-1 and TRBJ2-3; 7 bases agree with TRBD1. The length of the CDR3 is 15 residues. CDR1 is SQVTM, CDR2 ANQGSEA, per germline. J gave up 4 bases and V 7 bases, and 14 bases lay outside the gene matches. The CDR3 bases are TGCAGCGAAACACTGAAACAGGGGCGGTCAGATACGCAGTATTTT. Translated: CSETLKQGRSDTQYF.

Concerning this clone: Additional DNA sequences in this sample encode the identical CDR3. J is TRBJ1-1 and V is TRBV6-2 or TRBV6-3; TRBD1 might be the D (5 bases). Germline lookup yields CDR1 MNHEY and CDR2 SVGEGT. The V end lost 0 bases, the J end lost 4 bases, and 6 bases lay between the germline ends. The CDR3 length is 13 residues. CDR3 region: CASSYSGGTEAFF. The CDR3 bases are TGTGCCAGCAGTTACTCGGGGGGCACTGAAGCTTTCTTT.